This is a list of T cell receptor beta chains from one sample in a study of cytomegalovirus exposure and HLA in healthy donors. Sequencing was performed with immunoSEQ multiplex PCR; in TCRdb, only in-frame clones are kept and a portion is missing. The sample carries under 150,000 clones, 67% recorded once. The sample was PBMCs. These TCRs come from a young man in good health and CMV-seropositive. Each CDR3 is given without its conserved first and last residue. The order of the fields is V gene, J gene, CDR3 length, CDR3 protein.

>TRBV11-2|TRBJ1-5|13
ASSPTTGADQPQH
>TRBV2|TRBJ2-1|11
ASARGGYNEQF
>TRBV5-1|TRBJ2-1|12
ASSLASGGNEQF
>TRBV5-4|TRBJ1-6|14
ASSLGQGTVLSPLH
>TRBV15|TRBJ1-1|13
ATSRDPGGNTEAF
>TRBV6-1|TRBJ2-1|13
ASSEPGHHYNEQF
>TRBV5-6|TRBJ1-4|12
ASSLVGGDEKLF
>TRBV5-1|TRBJ1-4|14
ASSIRDLATNEKLF
>TRBV30|TRBJ1-6|11
AAAPGVNSPLH
>TRBV6-1|TRBJ1-3|11
ASTTPGGNTIY
>TRBV9|TRBJ2-3|13
ASSVGGQGARTQY
>TRBV7-9|TRBJ1-2|12
ASSPGGAWNGYT
>TRBV5-1|TRBJ2-7|11
ASSFGLAHEQY
>TRBV7-2|TRBJ1-5|11
ASSVDRNQPQH
>TRBV7-9|TRBJ2-5|16
ASSFLSSGGVRQETQY
>TRBV6-4|TRBJ2-1|13
ASSDEAGGYNEQF
>TRBV19|TRBJ2-3|13
ASSILAGGTDTQY
>TRBV6-5|TRBJ2-1|13
ASSSSRGFGDEQF
>TRBV19|TRBJ2-7|14
ASSIVYLGRSYEQY
>TRBV6-1|TRBJ1-5|13
ASSDPDRGNQPQH
>TRBV28|TRBJ2-1|14
ASSFSAGGLFNEQF
>TRBV11-2|TRBJ2-5|12
ASSFTSGGETQY
>TRBV19|TRBJ2-3|13
ASSMSGGAFDTQY
>TRBV5-1|TRBJ2-1|14
ASSSRLAGGYNEQF
>TRBV9|TRBJ1-4|13
ASSVGWDRGEKLF